These 2 T cell receptor beta chains came from one sample sequenced in a study of T cell repertoires in cytomegalovirus infection. The antigens of these receptors remain unknown. TCRdb re-derived calls from the reads in MiXCR, one entry per CDR3 protein. The data show 140,000 to 150,000 distinct CDR3 sequences, over 30% seen once. The sequences come from CD8+ T cells from cultured PBMCs, collected from culture after CMV antigen stimulation. The source is a human donor in good health (CMV status not recorded). Some clones in this sample may be carry-over from other donors' samples.

The CDR3 here is CASSLSSGSSYNEQFF. The CDR3 nucleotides are TGTGCCAGCAGTTTATCTTCAGGGAGCTCCTACAATGAGCAGTTCTTC. The rearrangement joins TRBV27 to TRBJ2-1; D tentatively reads TRBD1 or TRBD2 (5 bases each). V was shortened by 0 bases and J by 0 bases, with 9 bases between the two germline ends. This CDR3 is built from 16 residues. Germline-derived CDR1 and CDR2 are MNHEY and SMNVEV (reference sequence).

Many counts were recorded for this clonotype. V usage is TRBV7-2 and J usage is TRBJ2-7, with a possible D match to TRBD1 (5 bases). Germline V gives CDR1 SGHTA, CDR2 FQGNSA. This CDR3 has 15 residues. The V and J ends lost 3 bases and 2 bases respectively, with 14 bases between them. CDR3 coding DNA: TGTGCCAGCAGCTTGGGGCTCCTCAGAGCCTACGAGCAGTACTTC. This translates into CASSLGLLRAYEQYF.